A selection of T cell receptor beta chains follows, all from one sample in a study of blood T cell repertoires in COVID-19. The table came from immunoSEQ multiplex PCR; TCRdb's copy has only in-frame clones and leaves some out. The sample includes 470,000 or so clones, nearly 90% of them seen just once. What was sequenced was PBMCs or T cells enriched from blood (not recorded which). These receptor sequences come from a woman between 18 and 30 years old with acute COVID-19. Both conserved end residues are trimmed from each CDR3. Each record gives: CDR3 protein, V gene, J gene.

CDR3: ASSHPGLAGGEGKYNEQF
V: TRBV4-1
J: TRBJ2-1

CDR3: ASSQDEIGARVGDEQF
V: TRBV4-3
J: TRBJ2-1

CDR3: ASSETANYGYT
V: TRBV10-2
J: TRBJ1-2

CDR3: ATSDRDRGKYNEQF
V: TRBV24-1
J: TRBJ2-1

CDR3: ASSYLGGAPTEAF
V: TRBV6-5
J: TRBJ1-1

CDR3: ASSYSPRSSGNTIY
V: TRBV6-5
J: TRBJ1-3

CDR3: ASSLRGRSTDTQY
V: TRBV7-8
J: TRBJ2-3

CDR3: ASSDTGQGSGKLF
V: TRBV11-2
J: TRBJ1-4

CDR3: ASSPGQNYEQY
V: TRBV28
J: TRBJ2-7

CDR3: ASSPGRAEAF
V: TRBV6-1
J: TRBJ1-1

CDR3: ASSYLDRAGYT
V: TRBV6-5
J: TRBJ1-2

CDR3: ASSVAGSLH
V: TRBV6-1
J: TRBJ1-6

CDR3: ASTNGRMNTEAF
V: TRBV2
J: TRBJ1-1

CDR3: SVDWTSGTEQY
V: TRBV29-1
J: TRBJ2-7

CDR3: ATSDLAGYVSNQPQH
V: TRBV24-1
J: TRBJ1-5

CDR3: ASSSRQGNSYNEQF
V: TRBV7-3
J: TRBJ2-1

CDR3: ASSLLYLQPQH
V: TRBV7-2
J: TRBJ1-5

CDR3: ASSLVLRTGGSYEQY
V: TRBV5-1
J: TRBJ2-7

CDR3: ASSPTGGHSEAF
V: TRBV7-9
J: TRBJ1-1

CDR3: ASSELNEQF
V: TRBV27
J: TRBJ2-1

CDR3: ASSGQGATYNEQF
V: TRBV6-2/TRBV6-3
J: TRBJ2-1

CDR3: AISESNPGIGNTIY
V: TRBV10-3
J: TRBJ1-3

CDR3: ASSQERVNYGYT
V: TRBV4-3
J: TRBJ1-2

CDR3: ASSPDRNEQY
V: TRBV3-1/TRBV3-2
J: TRBJ2-7

CDR3: ASSQSGRDQPQH
V: TRBV16
J: TRBJ1-5

CDR3: ASSGAGGGLEQF
V: TRBV2
J: TRBJ2-1

CDR3: ASSATTGGNWAGELF
V: TRBV9
J: TRBJ2-2

CDR3: ASSQAGQGSTEAF
V: TRBV3-1/TRBV3-2
J: TRBJ1-1

CDR3: ASSPAGRMNTEAF
V: TRBV7-2
J: TRBJ1-1

CDR3: ASGGTGQREQY
V: TRBV5-1
J: TRBJ2-7

CDR3: ASSKRQGFETQY
V: TRBV28
J: TRBJ2-5

CDR3: ASSSTLQRGYT
V: TRBV7-8
J: TRBJ1-2

CDR3: ASSKVVVAGDVTGEQY
V: TRBV21-1
J: TRBJ2-7

CDR3: ASSQGDRNTGELF
V: TRBV4-3
J: TRBJ2-2

CDR3: ASSLGQGSDTQY
V: TRBV5-1
J: TRBJ2-3